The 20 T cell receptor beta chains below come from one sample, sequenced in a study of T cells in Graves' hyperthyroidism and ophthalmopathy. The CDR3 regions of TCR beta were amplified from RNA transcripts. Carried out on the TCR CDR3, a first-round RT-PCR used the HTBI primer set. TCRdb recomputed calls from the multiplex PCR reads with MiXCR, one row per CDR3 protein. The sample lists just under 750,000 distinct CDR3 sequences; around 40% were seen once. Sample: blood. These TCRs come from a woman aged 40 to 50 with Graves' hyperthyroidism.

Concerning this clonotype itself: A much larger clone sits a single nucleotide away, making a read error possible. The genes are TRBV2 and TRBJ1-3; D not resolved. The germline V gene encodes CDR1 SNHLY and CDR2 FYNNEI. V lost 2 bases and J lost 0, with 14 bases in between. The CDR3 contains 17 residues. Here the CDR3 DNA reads TGTGCCAGCAGTGAAACAGTCGGCGGCAGCTCTGGAAACACCATATATTTT. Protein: CASSETVGGSSGNTIYF.

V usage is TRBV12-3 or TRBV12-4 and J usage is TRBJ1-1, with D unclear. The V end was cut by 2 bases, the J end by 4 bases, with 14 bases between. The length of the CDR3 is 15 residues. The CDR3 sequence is CASSLWSGGGTEAFF. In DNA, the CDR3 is TGTGCCAGCAGTTTATGGTCAGGTGGTGGCACTGAAGCTTTCTTT.

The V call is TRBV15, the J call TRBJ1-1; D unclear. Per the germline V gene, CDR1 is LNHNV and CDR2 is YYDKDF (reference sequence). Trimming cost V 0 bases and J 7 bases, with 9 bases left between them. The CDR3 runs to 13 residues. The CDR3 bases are TGTGCCACCAGCAGAGATCAATCGGTTGAAGCTTTCTTT. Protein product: CATSRDQSVEAFF.

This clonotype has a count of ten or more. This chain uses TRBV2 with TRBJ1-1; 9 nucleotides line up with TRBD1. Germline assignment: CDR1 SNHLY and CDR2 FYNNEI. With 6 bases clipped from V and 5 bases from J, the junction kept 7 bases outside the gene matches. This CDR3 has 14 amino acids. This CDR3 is CASRDGTGRTEAFF. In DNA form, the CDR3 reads TGTGCCAGCAGGGACGGGACAGGGAGAACTGAAGCTTTCTTT.

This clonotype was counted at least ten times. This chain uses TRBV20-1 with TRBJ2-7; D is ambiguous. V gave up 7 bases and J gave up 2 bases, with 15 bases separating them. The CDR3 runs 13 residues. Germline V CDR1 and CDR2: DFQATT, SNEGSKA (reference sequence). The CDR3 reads CSVPSDSTYEQYF. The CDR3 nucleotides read TGCAGTGTTCCTTCCGATTCAACCTACGAGCAGTACTTC.

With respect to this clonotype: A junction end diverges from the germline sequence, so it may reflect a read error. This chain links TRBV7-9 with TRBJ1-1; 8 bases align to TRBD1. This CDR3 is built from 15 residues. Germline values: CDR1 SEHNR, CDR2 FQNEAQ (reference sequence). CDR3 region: CASSLQGDRFTEAFF. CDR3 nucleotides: TGCGCCAGCAGCCTACAAGGGGACAGGTTCACTGAAGCTTTCTTT.

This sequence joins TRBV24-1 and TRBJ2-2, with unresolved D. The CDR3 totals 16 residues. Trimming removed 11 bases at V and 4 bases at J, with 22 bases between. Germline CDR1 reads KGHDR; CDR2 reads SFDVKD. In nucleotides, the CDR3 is TGTGCCAGCACCAGAAACGATGCACAGTTCACCGGGGAGCTGTTTTTT. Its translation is CASTRNDAQFTGELFF.

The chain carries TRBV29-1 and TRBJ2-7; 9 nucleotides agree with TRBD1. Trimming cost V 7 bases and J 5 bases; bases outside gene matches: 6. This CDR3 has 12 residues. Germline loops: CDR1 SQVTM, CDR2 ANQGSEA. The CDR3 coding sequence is TGCAGCGACGTACAGGGGGCCCACGAGCAGTACTTC. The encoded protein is CSDVQGAHEQYF.

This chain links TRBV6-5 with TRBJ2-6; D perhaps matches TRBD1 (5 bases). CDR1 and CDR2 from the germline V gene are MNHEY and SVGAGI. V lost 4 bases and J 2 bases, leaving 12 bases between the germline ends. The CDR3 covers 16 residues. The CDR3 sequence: CASSLVQGTGANVLTF. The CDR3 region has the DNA TGTGCCAGCAGTTTAGTTCAGGGAACTGGGGCCAACGTCCTGACTTTC.

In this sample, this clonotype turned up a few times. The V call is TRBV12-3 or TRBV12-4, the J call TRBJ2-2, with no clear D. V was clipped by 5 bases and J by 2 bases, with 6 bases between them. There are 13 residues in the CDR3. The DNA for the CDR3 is TGTGCCAGCAGTGCCCATAACACCGGGGAGCTGTTTTTT. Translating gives CASSAHNTGELFF.

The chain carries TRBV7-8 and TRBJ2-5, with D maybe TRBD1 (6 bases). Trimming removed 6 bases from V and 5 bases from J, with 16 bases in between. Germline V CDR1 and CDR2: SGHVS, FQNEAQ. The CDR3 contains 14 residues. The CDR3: CASRLGGGGETQYF. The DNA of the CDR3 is TGTGCCAGCAGACTAGGTGGGGGCGGGGAGACCCAGTACTTC.

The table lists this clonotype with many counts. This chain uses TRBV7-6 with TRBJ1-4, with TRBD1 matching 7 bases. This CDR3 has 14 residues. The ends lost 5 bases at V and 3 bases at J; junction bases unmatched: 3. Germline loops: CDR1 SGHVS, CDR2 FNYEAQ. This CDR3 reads CASSPGTANEKLFF. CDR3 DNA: TGTGCCAGCAGCCCGGGGACAGCTAATGAAAAACTGTTTTTT.

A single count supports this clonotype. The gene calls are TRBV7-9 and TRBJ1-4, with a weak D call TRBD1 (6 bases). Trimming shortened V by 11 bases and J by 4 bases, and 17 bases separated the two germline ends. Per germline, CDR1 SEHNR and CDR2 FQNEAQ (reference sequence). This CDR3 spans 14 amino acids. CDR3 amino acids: CAWKADSHNEKLFF. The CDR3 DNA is TGTGCCTGGAAGGCGGACAGTCATAATGAAAAACTGTTTTTT.

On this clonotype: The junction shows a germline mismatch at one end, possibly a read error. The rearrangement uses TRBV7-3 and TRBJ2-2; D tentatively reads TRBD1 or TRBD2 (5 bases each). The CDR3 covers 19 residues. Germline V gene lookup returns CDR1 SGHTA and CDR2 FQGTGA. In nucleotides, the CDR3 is TGCGCCAGCAGCCAGACACTGACACGGGGCCTTCATTTGAGCGGGGAGCTGTTTTTT. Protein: CASSQTLTRGLHLSGELFF.

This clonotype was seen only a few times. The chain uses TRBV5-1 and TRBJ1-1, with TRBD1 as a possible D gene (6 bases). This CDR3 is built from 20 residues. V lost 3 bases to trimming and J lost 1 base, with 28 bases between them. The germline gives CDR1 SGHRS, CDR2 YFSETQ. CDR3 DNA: TGCGCCAGCAGCTGGGCCGGCCCCGGGACAACGGGCCAAGCGAACACTGAAGCTTTCTTT. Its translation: CASSWAGPGTTGQANTEAFF.

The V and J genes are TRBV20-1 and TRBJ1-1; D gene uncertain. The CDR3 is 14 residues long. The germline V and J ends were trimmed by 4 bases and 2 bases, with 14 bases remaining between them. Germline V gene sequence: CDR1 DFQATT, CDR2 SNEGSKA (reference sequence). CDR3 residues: CSANPRWFNTEAFF. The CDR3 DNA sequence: TGCAGTGCTAATCCTCGGTGGTTTAACACTGAAGCTTTCTTT.

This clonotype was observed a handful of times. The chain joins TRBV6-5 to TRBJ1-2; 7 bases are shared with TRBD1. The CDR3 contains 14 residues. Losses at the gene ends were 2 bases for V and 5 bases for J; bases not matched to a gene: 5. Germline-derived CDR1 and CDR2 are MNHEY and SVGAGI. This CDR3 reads CASSYRQGEYGYTF. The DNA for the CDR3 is TGTGCCAGCAGTTACCGTCAGGGGGAATATGGCTACACCTTC.

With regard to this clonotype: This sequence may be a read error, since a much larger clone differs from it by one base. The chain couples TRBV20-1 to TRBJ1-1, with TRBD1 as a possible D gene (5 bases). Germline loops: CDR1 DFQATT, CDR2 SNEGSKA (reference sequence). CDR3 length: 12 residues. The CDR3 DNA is TGCAGCAGAGCCCTAGGGGCCACTGAAGCTTTCTTT. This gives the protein CSRALGATEAFF.

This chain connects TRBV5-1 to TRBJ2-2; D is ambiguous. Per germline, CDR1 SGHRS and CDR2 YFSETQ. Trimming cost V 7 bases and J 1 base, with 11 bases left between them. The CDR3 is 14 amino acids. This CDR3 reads CASGRTVNTGELFF. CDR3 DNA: TGCGCCAGCGGGCGGACGGTGAACACCGGGGAGCTGTTTTTT.

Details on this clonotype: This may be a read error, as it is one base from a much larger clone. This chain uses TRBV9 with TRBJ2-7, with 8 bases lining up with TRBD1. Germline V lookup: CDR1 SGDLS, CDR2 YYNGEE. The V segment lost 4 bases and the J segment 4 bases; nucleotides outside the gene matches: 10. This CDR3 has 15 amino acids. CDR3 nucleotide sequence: TGTGCCAGCAGCTTGAATCAGGGGGCGGGTTACGAGCAGTACTTC. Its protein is CASSLNQGAGYEQYF.